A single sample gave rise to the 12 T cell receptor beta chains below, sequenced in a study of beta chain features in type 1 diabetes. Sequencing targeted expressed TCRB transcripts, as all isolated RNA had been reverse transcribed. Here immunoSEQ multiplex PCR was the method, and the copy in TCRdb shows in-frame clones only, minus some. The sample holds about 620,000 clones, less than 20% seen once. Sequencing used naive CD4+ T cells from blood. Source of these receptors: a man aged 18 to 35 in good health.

The CDR3 nucleotides read TGTGCCAGCAGCCCCCGAGCTGATTCCTACGAGCAGTACTTC. Translation gives CASSPRADSYEQYF. The chain has TRBV7-3 and TRBJ2-7; D gene ambiguous. V was cut by 5 bases and J by 1 base, with 12 bases left in between. The germline V gene encodes CDR1 SGHTA and CDR2 FQGTGA. The CDR3 is made up of 14 amino acids.

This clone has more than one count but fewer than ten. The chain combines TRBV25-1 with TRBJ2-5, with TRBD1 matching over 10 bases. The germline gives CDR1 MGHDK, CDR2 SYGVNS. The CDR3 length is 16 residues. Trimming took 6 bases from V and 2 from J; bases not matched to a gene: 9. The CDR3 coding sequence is TGTGCCAGCAGATCCGGGACAGGGGAGATACAAGAGACCCAGTACTTC. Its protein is CASRSGTGEIQETQYF.

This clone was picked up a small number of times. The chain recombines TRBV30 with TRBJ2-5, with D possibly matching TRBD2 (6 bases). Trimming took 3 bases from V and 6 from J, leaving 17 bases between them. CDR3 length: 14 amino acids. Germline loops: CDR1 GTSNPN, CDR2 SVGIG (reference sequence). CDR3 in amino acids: CAWSPPSRGKTQYF. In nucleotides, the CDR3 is TGTGCCTGGAGCCCCCCTTCCCGGGGGAAGACCCAGTACTTC. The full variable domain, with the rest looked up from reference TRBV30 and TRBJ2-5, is SQTIHQWPATLVQPVGSPLSLECTVEGTSNPNLYWYRQAAGRGLQLLFYSVGIGQISSEVPQNLSASRPQDRQFILSSKKLLLSDSGFYLCAWSPPSRGKTQYFGPGTRLLVL.

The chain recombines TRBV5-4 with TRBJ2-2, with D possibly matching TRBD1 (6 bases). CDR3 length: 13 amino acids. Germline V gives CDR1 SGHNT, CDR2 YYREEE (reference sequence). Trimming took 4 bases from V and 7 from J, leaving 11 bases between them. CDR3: CASSRSRGGELFF. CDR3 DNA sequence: TGTGCCAGCAGCCGTAGCAGGGGCGGGGAGCTGTTTTTT. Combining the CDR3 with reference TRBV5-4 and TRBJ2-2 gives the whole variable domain ETGVTQSPTHLIKTRGQQVTLRCSSQSGHNTVSWYQQALGQGPQFIFQYYREEENGRGNFPPRFSGLQFPNYSSELNVNALELDDSALYLCASSRSRGGELFFGEGSRLTVL.

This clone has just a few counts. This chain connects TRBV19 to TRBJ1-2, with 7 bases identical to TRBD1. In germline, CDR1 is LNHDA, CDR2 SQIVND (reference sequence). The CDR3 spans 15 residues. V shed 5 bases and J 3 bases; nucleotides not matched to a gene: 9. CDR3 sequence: CASSPTGSSYYGYTF. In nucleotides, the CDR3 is TGTGCCAGTAGTCCGACAGGGTCGAGTTACTATGGCTACACCTTC.

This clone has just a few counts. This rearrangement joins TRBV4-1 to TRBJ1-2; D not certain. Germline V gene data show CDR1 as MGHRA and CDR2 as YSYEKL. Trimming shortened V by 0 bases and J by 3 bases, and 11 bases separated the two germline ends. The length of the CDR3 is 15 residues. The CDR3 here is CASSQDSNGYYGYTF. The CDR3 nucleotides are TGCGCCAGCAGCCAAGATTCGAACGGATACTATGGCTACACCTTC.

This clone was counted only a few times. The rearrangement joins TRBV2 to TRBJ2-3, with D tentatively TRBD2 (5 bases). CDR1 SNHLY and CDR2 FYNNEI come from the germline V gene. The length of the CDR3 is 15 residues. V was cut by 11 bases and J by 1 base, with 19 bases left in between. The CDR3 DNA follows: TGTGCCCTCGGGAATCGGGGATTACGCACAGATACGCAGTATTTT. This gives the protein CALGNRGLRTDTQYF.

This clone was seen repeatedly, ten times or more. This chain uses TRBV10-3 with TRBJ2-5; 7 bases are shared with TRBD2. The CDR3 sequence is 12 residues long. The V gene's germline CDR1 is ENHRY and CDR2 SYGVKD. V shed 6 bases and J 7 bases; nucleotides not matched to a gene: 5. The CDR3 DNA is TGTGCCATCAGGAGCGGGGACCTGACCCAGTACTTC. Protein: CAIRSGDLTQYF.

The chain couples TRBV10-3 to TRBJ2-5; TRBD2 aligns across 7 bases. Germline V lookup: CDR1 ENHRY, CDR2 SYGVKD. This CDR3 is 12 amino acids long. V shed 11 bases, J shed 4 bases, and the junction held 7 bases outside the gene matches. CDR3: CAEGGLGETQYF. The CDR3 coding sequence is TGTGCCGAGGGAGGGCTGGGAGAGACCCAGTACTTC.

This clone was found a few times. The CDR3 coding sequence is TGTGCCAGCAGCCGGGGTTACAAGGGGTATGGCTACACCTTC. This gives the protein CASSRGYKGYGYTF. V gene TRBV6-5 combines with J gene TRBJ1-2; a possible D gene is TRBD1 (5 bases). The V gene lost 6 bases and the J gene lost 5 bases, with 16 bases spanning the gap. This CDR3 has 14 residues. CDR1 and CDR2 from the germline V gene are MNHEY and SVGAGI.

The CDR3 bases are TGCAGCGCTGGGGCGACGGGTCTGAACTATGGCTACACCTTC. Residues: CSAGATGLNYGYTF. V gene TRBV29-1 combines with J gene TRBJ1-2, with a weak D call TRBD1 (5 bases). The germline V gene encodes CDR1 SQVTM and CDR2 ANQGSEA. This CDR3 has 14 amino acids. V was cut by 7 bases and J by 2 bases, with 17 bases left in between.

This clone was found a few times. The CDR3: CASSQTLMSLADTQYF. CDR3 coding DNA: TGCGCCAGCAGCCAGACCTTAATGAGCCTCGCAGATACGCAGTATTTT. J is TRBJ2-3 and V is TRBV4-1; D uncertain. CDR3 length: 16 amino acids. Germline V lookup: CDR1 MGHRA, CDR2 YSYEKL. V lost 3 bases and J lost 4, with 17 bases in between.